Below are 2 T cell receptor beta chains sequenced from a single sample in a study of T cells after yellow fever vaccination (dated by TCRdb to the late 2010s). Library creation used 5' RACE. TCRdb shows the sequencer as Illumina HiSeq 2500. TCRdb reanalyzed the raw reads on its own, using fastp at Q25 for trimming and MiXCR for clone calling, and kept in-frame beta chains. Identical CDR3 proteins give one entry, which carries the most common genes and DNA. A total of roughly 120,000 distinct CDR3 sequences appear in this sample, about 7.4% of them only once. The top ten clones comprise roughly 2.6% of the sample. The sample's treatment or condition label is to be understood as: live attenuated yellow fever vaccine strain. This specimen consisted of CD4+ T cells sorted from PBMCs, obtained approximately 11 days after the first yellow fever vaccination. Receptors were obtained from a man aged 18 to 35 who received the YFV17D yellow fever vaccine.

This chain joins TRBV5-4 and TRBJ1-6, with 10 bases that match TRBD1. Trimming removed 4 bases from V and 10 bases from J; junction bases left unmatched: 11. There are 16 residues in the CDR3. The germline V gene encodes CDR1 SGHNT and CDR2 YYREEE (reference sequence). This CDR3 is CASSDSDRGYGSPLHF. DNA for the CDR3: TGTGCCAGCAGCGACTCGGACAGGGGGTATGGATCACCCCTCCACTTT.

There are many counts of this clonotype. The chain combines TRBV20-1 with TRBJ2-7; D not certain. V lost 4 bases to trimming and J lost 6 bases, with 7 bases between them. Germline V gives CDR1 DFQATT, CDR2 SNEGSKA (reference sequence). CDR3 length equals 10 residues. CDR3 residues: CSATRLEQYF. As DNA, the CDR3 is TGCAGTGCTACGAGGCTCGAGCAGTACTTC.